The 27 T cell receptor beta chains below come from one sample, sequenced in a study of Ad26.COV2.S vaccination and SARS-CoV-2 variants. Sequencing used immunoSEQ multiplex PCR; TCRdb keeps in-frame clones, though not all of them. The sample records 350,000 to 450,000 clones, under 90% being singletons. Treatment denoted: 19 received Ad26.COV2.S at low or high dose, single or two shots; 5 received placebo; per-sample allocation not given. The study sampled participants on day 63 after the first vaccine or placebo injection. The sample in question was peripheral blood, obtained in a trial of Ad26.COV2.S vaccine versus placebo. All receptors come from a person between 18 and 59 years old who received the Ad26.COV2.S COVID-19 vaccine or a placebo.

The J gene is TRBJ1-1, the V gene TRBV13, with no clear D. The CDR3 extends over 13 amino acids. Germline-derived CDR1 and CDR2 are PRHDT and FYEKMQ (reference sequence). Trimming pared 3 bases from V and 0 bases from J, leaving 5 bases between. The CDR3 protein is CASSLKVNTEAFF. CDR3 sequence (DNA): TGTGCCAGCAGCTTGAAAGTGAACACTGAAGCTTTCTTT.

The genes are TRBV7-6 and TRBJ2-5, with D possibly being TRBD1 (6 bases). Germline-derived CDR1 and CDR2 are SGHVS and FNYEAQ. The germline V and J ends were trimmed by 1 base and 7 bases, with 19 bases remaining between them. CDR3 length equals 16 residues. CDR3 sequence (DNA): TGTGCCAGCAGCTTAGGGGAATCATACAGGGTGGTGACCCAGTACTTC. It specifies CASSLGESYRVVTQYF. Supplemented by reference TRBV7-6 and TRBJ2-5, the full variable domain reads GAGVSQSPRYKVTKRGQDVALRCDPISGHVSLYWYRQALGQGPEFLTYFNYEAQQDKSGLPNDRFSAERPEGSISTLTIQRTEQRDSAMYRCASSLGESYRVVTQYFGPGTRLLVL.

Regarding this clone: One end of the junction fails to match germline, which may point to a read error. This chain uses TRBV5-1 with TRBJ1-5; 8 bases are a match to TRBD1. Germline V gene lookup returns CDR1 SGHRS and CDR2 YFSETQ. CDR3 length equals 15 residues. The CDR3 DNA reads TGCGCCAGCAGTTTGGTGGCAGGGGGCGAGCAGCCCCAGCATTTT. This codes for CASSLVAGGEQPQHF.

For the CDR3, the DNA is TGTGCCAGCAGCTTGGACAGGCAACAGGGGGCGAGCTCCTACAATGAGCAGTTCTTC. Protein product: CASSLDRQQGASSYNEQFF. The J gene is TRBJ2-1, the V gene TRBV5-4; 9 bases are a match to TRBD1. The CDR3 extends over 19 amino acids. CDR1 is SGHNT, CDR2 YYREEE, per germline (reference sequence). V shed 0 bases and J 0 bases; nucleotides not matched to a gene: 10. Combining the CDR3 with reference TRBV5-4 and TRBJ2-1 gives the whole variable domain ETGVTQSPTHLIKTRGQQVTLRCSSQSGHNTVSWYQQALGQGPQFIFQYYREEENGRGNFPPRFSGLQFPNYSSELNVNALELDDSALYLCASSLDRQQGASSYNEQFFGPGTRLTVL.

CDR3 sequence (DNA): TGTGCCAGCAGCTTATTCTACGAGCAGTACTTC. This codes for CASSLFYEQYF. The V and J genes are TRBV11-2 and TRBJ2-7; D gene unclear. V dropped 2 bases and J dropped 3 bases, with 2 bases sitting between them. Germline V CDR1 and CDR2: SGHAT, FQNNGV. The CDR3 is made up of 11 amino acids.

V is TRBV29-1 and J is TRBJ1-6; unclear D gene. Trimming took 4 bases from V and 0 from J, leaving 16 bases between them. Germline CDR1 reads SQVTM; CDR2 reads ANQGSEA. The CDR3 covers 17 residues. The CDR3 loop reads CSVVRMGYTSYNSPLHF. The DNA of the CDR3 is TGCAGCGTTGTGCGGATGGGATACACCTCCTATAATTCACCCCTCCACTTT.

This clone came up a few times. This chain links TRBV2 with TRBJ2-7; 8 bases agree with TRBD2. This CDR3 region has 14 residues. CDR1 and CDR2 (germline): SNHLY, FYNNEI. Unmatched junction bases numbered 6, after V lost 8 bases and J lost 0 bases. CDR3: CASQFSGDSYEQYF. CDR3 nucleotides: TGTGCCAGCCAATTTAGCGGGGACTCCTACGAGCAGTACTTC. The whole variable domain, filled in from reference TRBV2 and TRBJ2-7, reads EPEVTQTPSHQVTQMGQEVILRCVPISNHLYFYWYRQILGQKVEFLVSFYNNEISEKSEIFDDQFSVERPDGSNFTLKIRSTKLEDSAMYFCASQFSGDSYEQYFGPGTRLTVT.

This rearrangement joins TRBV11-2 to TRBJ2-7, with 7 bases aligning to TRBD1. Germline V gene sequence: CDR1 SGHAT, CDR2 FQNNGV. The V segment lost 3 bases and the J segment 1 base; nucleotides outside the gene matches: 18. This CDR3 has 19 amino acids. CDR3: CASSFTVWDSSSRSYEQYF. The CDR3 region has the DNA TGTGCCAGCAGCTTCACAGTGTGGGACAGCTCAAGTCGGTCCTACGAGCAGTACTTC.

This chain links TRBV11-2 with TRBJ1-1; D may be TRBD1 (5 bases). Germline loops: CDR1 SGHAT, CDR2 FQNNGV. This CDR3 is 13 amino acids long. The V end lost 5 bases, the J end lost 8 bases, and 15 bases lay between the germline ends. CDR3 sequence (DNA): TGTGCCAGCAGCGCTGACAGCGGCGTAGAAGCTTTCTTT. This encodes CASSADSGVEAFF. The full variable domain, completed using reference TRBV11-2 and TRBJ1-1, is EAGVAQSPRYKIIEKRQSVAFWCNPISGHATLYWYQQILGQGPKLLIQFQNNGVVDDSQLPKDRFSAERLKGVDSTLKIQPAKLEDSAVYLCASSADSGVEAFFGQGTRLTVV.

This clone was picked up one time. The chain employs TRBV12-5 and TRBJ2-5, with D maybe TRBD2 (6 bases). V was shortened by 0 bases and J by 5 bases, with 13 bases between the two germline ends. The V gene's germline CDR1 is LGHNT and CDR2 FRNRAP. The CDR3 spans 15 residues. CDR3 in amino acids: CASGLVTGDRETQYF. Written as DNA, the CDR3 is TGTGCTAGTGGTTTGGTAACGGGAGATAGGGAGACCCAGTACTTC.

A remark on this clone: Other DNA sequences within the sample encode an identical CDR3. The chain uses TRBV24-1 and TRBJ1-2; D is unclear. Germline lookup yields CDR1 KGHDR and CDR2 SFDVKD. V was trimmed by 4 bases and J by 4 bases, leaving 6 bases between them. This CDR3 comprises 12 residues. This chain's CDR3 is CATSDGRYGYTF. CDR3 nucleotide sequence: TGTGCCACCAGTGACGGACGCTATGGCTACACCTTC.

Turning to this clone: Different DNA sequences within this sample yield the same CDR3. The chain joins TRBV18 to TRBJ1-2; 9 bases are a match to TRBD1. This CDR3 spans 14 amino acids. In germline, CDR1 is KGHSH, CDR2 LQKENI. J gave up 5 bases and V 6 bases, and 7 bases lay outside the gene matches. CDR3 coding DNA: TGTGCCAGCTCGCCGGACAGGGGAGGTTATGGCTACACCTTC. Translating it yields CASSPDRGGYGYTF.

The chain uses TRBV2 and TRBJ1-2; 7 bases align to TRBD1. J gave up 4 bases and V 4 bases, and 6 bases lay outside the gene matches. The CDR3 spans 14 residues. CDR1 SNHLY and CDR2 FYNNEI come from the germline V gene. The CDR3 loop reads CASSGYRGGYGYTF. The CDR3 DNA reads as TGTGCCAGCAGTGGTTACAGGGGTGGCTATGGCTACACCTTC.

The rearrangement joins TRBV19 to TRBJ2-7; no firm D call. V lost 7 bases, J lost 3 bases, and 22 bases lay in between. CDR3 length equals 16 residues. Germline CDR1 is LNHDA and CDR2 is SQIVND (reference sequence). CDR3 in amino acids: CASTTNRRRWDYEQYF. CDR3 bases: TGTGCCAGTACCACAAATAGGCGGAGATGGGACTACGAGCAGTACTTC.

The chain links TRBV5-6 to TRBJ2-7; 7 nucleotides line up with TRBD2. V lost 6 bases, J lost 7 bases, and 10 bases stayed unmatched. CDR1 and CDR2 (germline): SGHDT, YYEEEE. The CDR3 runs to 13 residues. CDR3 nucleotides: TGTGCCAGCACATGGGCGGGAGTTTATGAGCAGTACTTC. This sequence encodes CASTWAGVYEQYF.

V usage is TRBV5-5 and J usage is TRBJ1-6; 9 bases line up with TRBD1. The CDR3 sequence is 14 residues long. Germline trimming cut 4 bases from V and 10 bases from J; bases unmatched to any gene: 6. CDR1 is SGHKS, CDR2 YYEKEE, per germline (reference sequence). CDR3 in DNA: TGTGCCAGCAGCCCGACAGGGGGGGGATCACCCCTCCACTTT. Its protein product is CASSPTGGGSPLHF. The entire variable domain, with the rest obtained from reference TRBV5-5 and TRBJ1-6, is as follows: DAGVTQSPTHLIKTRGQQVTLRCSPISGHKSVSWYQQVLGQGPQFIFQYYEKEERGRGNFPDRFSARQFPNYSSELNVNALLLGDSALYLCASSPTGGGSPLHFGNGTRLTVT.

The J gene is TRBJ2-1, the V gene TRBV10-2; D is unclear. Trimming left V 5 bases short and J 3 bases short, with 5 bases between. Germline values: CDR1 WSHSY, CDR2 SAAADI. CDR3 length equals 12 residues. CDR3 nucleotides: TGCGCCAGCAGTTCGGACTACAATGAGCAGTTCTTC. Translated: CASSSDYNEQFF.

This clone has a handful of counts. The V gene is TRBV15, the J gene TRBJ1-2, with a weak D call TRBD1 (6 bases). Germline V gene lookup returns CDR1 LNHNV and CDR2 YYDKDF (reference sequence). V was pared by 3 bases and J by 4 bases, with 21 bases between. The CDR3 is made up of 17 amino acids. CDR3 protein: CATSSRQGGGALYGYTF. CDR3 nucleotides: TGTGCCACCAGCAGCCGGCAGGGAGGGGGGGCACTCTATGGCTACACCTTC.

CDR3: CASSMTGGRDTQYF. CDR3 nucleotide sequence: TGTGCCAGTAGTATGACAGGGGGACGGGATACGCAGTATTTT. The chain combines TRBV19 with TRBJ2-3; TRBD1 matches 9 bases. Trimming removed 3 bases from V and 6 bases from J; junction bases left unmatched: 4. The CDR3 has 14 amino acids. Germline loops: CDR1 LNHDA, CDR2 SQIVND (reference sequence).

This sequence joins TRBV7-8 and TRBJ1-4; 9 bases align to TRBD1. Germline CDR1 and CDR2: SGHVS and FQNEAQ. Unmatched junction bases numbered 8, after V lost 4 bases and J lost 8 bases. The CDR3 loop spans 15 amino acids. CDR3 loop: CASSSLGQGGEKLFF. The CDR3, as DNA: TGTGCCAGCAGCTCGTTGGGACAGGGAGGCGAAAAACTGTTTTTT.

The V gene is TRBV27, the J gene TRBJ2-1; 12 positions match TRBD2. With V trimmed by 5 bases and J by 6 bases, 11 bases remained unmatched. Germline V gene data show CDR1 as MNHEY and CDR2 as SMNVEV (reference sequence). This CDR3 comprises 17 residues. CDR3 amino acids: CASSPSRLAGDVNEQFF. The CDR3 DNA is TGTGCCAGCAGTCCCTCGAGACTAGCGGGAGATGTCAATGAGCAGTTCTTC.

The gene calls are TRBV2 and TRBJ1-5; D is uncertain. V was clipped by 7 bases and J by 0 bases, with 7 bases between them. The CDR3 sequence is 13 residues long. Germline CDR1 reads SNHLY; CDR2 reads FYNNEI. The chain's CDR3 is CASTIISNQPQHF. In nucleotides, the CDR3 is TGTGCCAGCACTATTATTAGCAATCAGCCCCAGCATTTT.

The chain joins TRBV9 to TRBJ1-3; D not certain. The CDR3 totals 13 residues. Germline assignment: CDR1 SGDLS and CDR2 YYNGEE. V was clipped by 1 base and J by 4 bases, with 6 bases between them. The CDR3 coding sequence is TGTGCCAGCAGCGTACGGGTAGGAAACACCATATATTTT. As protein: CASSVRVGNTIYF.

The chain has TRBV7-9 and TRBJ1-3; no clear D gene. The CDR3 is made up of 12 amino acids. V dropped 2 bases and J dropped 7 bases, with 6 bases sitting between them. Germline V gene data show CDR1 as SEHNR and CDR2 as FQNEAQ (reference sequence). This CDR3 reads CASSLWSNTIYF. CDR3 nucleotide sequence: TGTGCCAGCAGCTTATGGTCCAACACCATATATTTT.

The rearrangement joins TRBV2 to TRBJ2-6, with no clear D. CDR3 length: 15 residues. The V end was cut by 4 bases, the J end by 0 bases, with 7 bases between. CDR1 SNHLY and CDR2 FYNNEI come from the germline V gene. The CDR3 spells CASSGSHSGANVLTF. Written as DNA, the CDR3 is TGTGCCAGCAGTGGAAGCCACTCTGGGGCCAACGTCCTGACTTTC.

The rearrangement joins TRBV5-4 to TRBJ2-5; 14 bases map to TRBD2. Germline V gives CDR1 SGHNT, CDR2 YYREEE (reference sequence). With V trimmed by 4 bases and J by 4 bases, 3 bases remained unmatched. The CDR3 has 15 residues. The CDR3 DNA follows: TGTGCCAGCAGCACCGGACTAGCGGGGGGAGAGACCCAGTACTTC. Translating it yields CASSTGLAGGETQYF. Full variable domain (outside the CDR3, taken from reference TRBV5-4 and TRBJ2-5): ETGVTQSPTHLIKTRGQQVTLRCSSQSGHNTVSWYQQALGQGPQFIFQYYREEENGRGNFPPRFSGLQFPNYSSELNVNALELDDSALYLCASSTGLAGGETQYFGPGTRLLVL.

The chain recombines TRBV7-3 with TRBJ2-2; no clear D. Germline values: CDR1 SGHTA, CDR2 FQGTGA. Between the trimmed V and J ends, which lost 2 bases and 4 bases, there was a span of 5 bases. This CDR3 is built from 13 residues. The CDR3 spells CASSLLGTGELFF. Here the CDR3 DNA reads TGTGCCAGCAGCTTATTGGGCACCGGGGAGCTGTTTTTT.